This is a list of T cell receptor beta chains from one sample in a study of blood T cell repertoires in COVID-19. Using immunoSEQ multiplex PCR, the repertoire was profiled, and TCRdb retains in-frame clones only, with some absent. The sample comprises about 120,000 clones, around 89% of which are singletons, and about 27% rests with the top ten. Sequenced sample: peripheral blood. The receptors here all came from an older man with active or convalescent COVID-19. Each CDR3 is given with its conserved first and last residue. A D gene is named only where the DNA matches it firmly. Clone size appears in some rows only: once, few, many, or a class for an expanded clone.

TRBV6-4	NA	TRBJ2-7	NA	TGTGCCAGCAGTCCGTACCCCCTTAGGGGCTTC	CASSPYPLRGF
TRBV29-1	NA	TRBJ1-4	NA	TGCAGCGTTGGCAGGGATAATGAAAAACTGTTTTTT	CSVGRDNEKLFF
TRBV3-1/TRBV3-2	TRBD2	TRBJ2-1	NA	TGTGCCAGCAGCCAAGGGGACCGAGTGGGTATTAGCGGGTATTACATCTCCTACAATGAGCAGTTCTTC	CASSQGDRVGISGYYISYNEQFF
TRBV27	NA	TRBJ1-1	once	TGTGCCAGCAGTTTGGGGGGGAGTCACACTGAAGCTTTCTTT	CASSLGGSHTEAFF
TRBV7-6	TRBD2	TRBJ2-5	NA	TGTGCCAGCAGCTTGGGCGGAGCGGGAGGGCCGGGGGAGACCCAGTACTTC	CASSLGGAGGPGETQYF
TRBV7-6	TRBD1	TRBJ2-2	once	TGTGCCAGCAGCTCCCGGGACAGGCGGGACACCGGGGAGCTGTTTTTT	CASSSRDRRDTGELFF
TRBV10-3	TRBD2	TRBJ2-3	NA	TGTGCCATCAGGATAGCGGGAGAAGCAGATACGCAGTATTTT	CAIRIAGEADTQYF
TRBV7-2	NA	TRBJ1-6	NA	TGTGCCAGCAGCTCCAACGGGACACCCCTCCACTTT	CASSSNGTPLHF
TRBV19	NA	TRBJ2-7	NA	TGTGCCAGTAGTATCGCCTTGGCGGTCGAGCAGTACTTC	CASSIALAVEQYF
TRBV19	NA	TRBJ2-2	NA	TGTGCCAGTAGTATTGCCGCGTACTCCACCGGGGAGCTGTTTTTT	CASSIAAYSTGELFF
TRBV6-5	TRBD2	TRBJ2-7	NA	TGTGCCAGCAGACCCCGACTAGCAGCCCACGAGCAGTACTTC	CASRPRLAAHEQYF
TRBV4-1	NA	TRBJ2-7	NA	TGCGCCAGCAGCCAAGATAGCGCGGGGCGCTCCTACGAGCAGTACTTC	CASSQDSAGRSYEQYF
TRBV19	NA	TRBJ1-5	NA	TGTGCCAGTAGTCGAAGTACGGGGAGCAATCAGCCCCAGCATTTT	CASSRSTGSNQPQHF
TRBV10-3	NA	TRBJ1-2	NA	TGTGCCACCCACCAGGGCGGGGATGGCTACACCTTC	CATHQGGDGYTF
TRBV28	NA	TRBJ1-5	once	TGTGCCAGCAGTCCTCCCCCAACAGGGTTGGGTCAGCCCCAGCATTTT	CASSPPPTGLGQPQHF
TRBV21-1	NA	TRBJ2-1	NA	TGTGCCAGCCGAATATGGCCGGGAACTAGCGGGAACCCCTACAATGAGCAGTTCTTC	CASRIWPGTSGNPYNEQFF
TRBV7-3	TRBD1	TRBJ1-1	NA	TGTGCCAGCAGCCCAGGGGGTTTAACTGAAGCTTTCTTT	CASSPGGLTEAFF
TRBV14	NA	TRBJ2-1	NA	TGTGCCAGCAGCCAAGATCCCAGCTCCTACAATGAGCAGTTCTTC	CASSQDPSSYNEQFF
TRBV28	TRBD1	TRBJ2-1	NA	TGTGCCAGCAGTTTATATGGGACAGGGGACAATGAGCAGTTCTTC	CASSLYGTGDNEQFF
TRBV9	NA	TRBJ2-5	NA	TGTGCCAGCAGCGTAGTAGAGGAGGGGACCCAGTACTTC	CASSVVEEGTQYF
TRBV7-9	NA	TRBJ2-5	NA	TGTGCCAGCAGCTCTCCTGCAGGGATTGTGGAGACCCAGTACTTC	CASSSPAGIVETQYF
TRBV27	TRBD1	TRBJ1-5	NA	TGTGCCAGCAGTGCGGGGACAGGGAGCAATCAGCCCCAGCATTTT	CASSAGTGSNQPQHF
TRBV2	TRBD1	TRBJ2-3	NA	TGTGCCAGCAGTTACCAGAGAGGGGGCGCAGATACGCAGTATTTT	CASSYQRGGADTQYF
TRBV7-2	TRBD2	TRBJ2-3	NA	TGTGCCAGCAGCGTGAGGCCAGCGGGAGATCAGTATTTT	CASSVRPAGDQYF
TRBV5-1	NA	TRBJ1-6	NA	TGCGCCAGCAGCTCTCCCGACAGGAGTAATTCACCCCTCCACTTT	CASSSPDRSNSPLHF
TRBV12-3/TRBV12-4	NA	TRBJ2-7	NA	TGTGCCAGCAGTTTTAGAGGGTACGAGCAGTACTTC	CASSFRGYEQYF
TRBV4-2	TRBD2	TRBJ2-2	NA	TGTGCCAGCAGCCCCCGACTAGCGGGAGGGGATAACATAAACACCGGGGAGCTGTTTTTT	CASSPRLAGGDNINTGELFF
TRBV7-7	TRBD2	TRBJ2-1	few	TGTGCTAGCAGCTCGGGACTAGCGGACTACAATGAGCAGTTCTTC	CASSSGLADYNEQFF
TRBV29-1	NA	TRBJ2-1	NA	TGCAGCGTTGGCCCCCTCGGGGATGTGGGGCAGTTCTTC	CSVGPLGDVGQFF
TRBV28	NA	TRBJ2-1	NA	TGTGCCAGCATCCCTTCCGGACTATCGAGGGACAATGAGCAGTTCTTC	CASIPSGLSRDNEQFF
TRBV5-1	NA	TRBJ1-1	NA	TGCGCCAGCAGCTTGGATGCGGACGGGAGGGCTGAAGCTTTCTTT	CASSLDADGRAEAFF
TRBV5-1	NA	TRBJ1-4	NA	TGCGCCAGCAGTAAAGGACCCGGGGGTGAAAAACTGTTTTTT	CASSKGPGGEKLFF
TRBV12-5	TRBD2	TRBJ2-1	NA	TGTGCTAGTGGCTCACTAGCGGCCTCCTACAATGAGCAGTTCTTC	CASGSLAASYNEQFF
TRBV9	NA	TRBJ2-3	once	TGTGCCAGCAGCCCTCGAGCCGGAGGTAGCACAGATACGCAGTATTTT	CASSPRAGGSTDTQYF
TRBV2	TRBD1	TRBJ1-2	NA	TGTGCCAGTGGGACAGGGAATAACTATGGCTACACCTTC	CASGTGNNYGYTF
TRBV9	TRBD2	TRBJ2-5	NA	TGTGCCAGCAGCCCCGGACTAGCGGGAGGGGGCGCAGAGACCCAGTACTTC	CASSPGLAGGGAETQYF
TRBV12-3/TRBV12-4	NA	TRBJ1-5	NA	TGTGCCAGCGGCAGAAGCGGGCCCCAGCATTTT	CASGRSGPQHF
TRBV28	TRBD2	TRBJ2-7	NA	TGTGCCAGCAGGAGAGCGGGAGGGCCCTACGAGCAGTACTTC	CASRRAGGPYEQYF
TRBV28	TRBD1	TRBJ2-7	NA	TGTGCCAGCAGACCCGGACAGGCCAGCTCCTACGAGCAGTACTTC	CASRPGQASSYEQYF
TRBV19	NA	TRBJ1-5	NA	TGTGCCAGTCGAGTGGCGGACAATCAGCCCCAGCATTTT	CASRVADNQPQHF
TRBV27	NA	TRBJ2-1	NA	TGTGCCAGCACCCCGGGACTGAGCTCCTACAATGAGCAGTTCTTC	CASTPGLSSYNEQFF
TRBV12-3/TRBV12-4	NA	TRBJ1-2	once	TGTGCCAGCAGTTTTTCGGGCTATGGCTACACCTTC	CASSFSGYGYTF
TRBV19	TRBD1	TRBJ1-1	NA	TGTGCCAGTAGTTCCCGGACAGGGGGAACGTCTGAAGCTTTCTTT	CASSSRTGGTSEAFF
TRBV28	TRBD2	TRBJ2-1	NA	TGTGCCAGCAGACCTGGGGGGGGAGGAATCGAGTTCTTC	CASRPGGGGIEFF
TRBV24-1	NA	TRBJ2-5	NA	TGTGCCACCAGTGAAGCAGGGGAAGAGACCCAGTACTTC	CATSEAGEETQYF
TRBV27	TRBD2	TRBJ2-1	once	TGTGCCAGCAGTCGTCTCCCTAGCGGAAGCTCCTACAATGAGCAGTTCTTC	CASSRLPSGSSYNEQFF
TRBV29-1	NA	TRBJ1-1	few	TGCAGCGTTGAGGGCAGGATGAACACTGAAGCTTTCTTT	CSVEGRMNTEAFF
TRBV5-4	TRBD2	TRBJ2-1	NA	TGTGCCAGCAGCTTTCTTAGCGGGAAGTACAATGAGCAGTTCTTC	CASSFLSGKYNEQFF
TRBV5-1	TRBD1	TRBJ1-4	once	TGCGCCAGCAGCTACCGACAGGGTAATGAAAAACTGTTTTTT	CASSYRQGNEKLFF
TRBV19	TRBD1	TRBJ2-1	NA	TGTGCCAGTAGTATATCAGGGGGCTATTCCAACAATGAGCAGTTCTTC	CASSISGGYSNNEQFF
TRBV3-1/TRBV3-2	NA	TRBJ2-4	NA	TGTGCCAGCAGCCCCACTTATCGCCTGGCCAAAAACATTCAGTACTTC	CASSPTYRLAKNIQYF
TRBV4-1	NA	TRBJ2-2	NA	TGCGCCAGCAGCGCGGAAGGGGCCAACACCGGGGAGCTGTTTTTT	CASSAEGANTGELFF
TRBV4-1	NA	TRBJ1-2	NA	TGCGCCAGCAGCCAGACAGATTATGGCTACACCTTC	CASSQTDYGYTF
TRBV21-1	NA	TRBJ2-7	NA	TGTGCCAGCAGCAAAGGACTAGCCTACGAGCAGTACTTC	CASSKGLAYEQYF
TRBV19	TRBD2	TRBJ2-3	NA	TGTGCCAGTAGTGTCCGTAGGAGCGGGGTCAGCACAGATACGCAGTATTTT	CASSVRRSGVSTDTQYF